The 9 T cell receptor beta chains in this list originate from one sample, sequenced in a study of CD8 T cells in Susac syndrome. RNA, at roughly 0.45 to 1 ug, was reverse transcribed with random hexamers. MiXCR was run by TCRdb on the immunoSEQ multiplex PCR reads, yielding one entry per CDR3 protein. Among 70,000 or so distinct CDR3 sequences listed, less than 95% were seen once. Source material: CD8+ T cells from PBMCs. The source is a human donor with multiple sclerosis.

V gene TRBV24-1 combines with J gene TRBJ2-7, with TRBD1 matching over 8 bases. The CDR3 covers 13 residues. Losses at the gene ends were 8 bases for V and 3 bases for J; bases not matched to a gene: 5. Germline assignment: CDR1 KGHDR and CDR2 SFDVKD. In DNA form, the CDR3 reads TGTGCCACCATGGCTACAGGGGGCTACGAGCAGTACTTC. It specifies CATMATGGYEQYF.

This chain links TRBV7-9 with TRBJ1-4; TRBD1 aligns across 9 bases. The CDR3 runs to 14 residues. The J segment lost 8 bases and the V segment lost 6 bases, leaving 7 bases of the junction unmatched. Germline V gives CDR1 SEHNR, CDR2 FQNEAQ (reference sequence). DNA of the CDR3: TGTGCCAGCAGACGACCACAGGGGGCGGAAAAACTGTTTTTT. Its protein product is CASRRPQGAEKLFF.

This chain joins TRBV14 and TRBJ2-1; D is possibly TRBD2 (6 bases). With 1 base removed from V and 8 bases from J, the gap between germline ends came to 18 bases. Germline V gene data show CDR1 as SGHDN and CDR2 as FVKESK. This CDR3 contains 16 residues. The CDR3 DNA follows: TGTGCCAGCAGCCAAGCCGAGGAGAGATCGGGGGATGAGCAGTTCTTC. This translates into CASSQAEERSGDEQFF.

This sequence joins TRBV12-5 and TRBJ1-1, with 7 bases aligning to TRBD1. This CDR3 spans 14 amino acids. The germline CDR1 and CDR2 sequences are LGHNT and FRNRAP. V was pared by 1 base and J by 4 bases, with 3 bases of the junction left unmatched. The DNA of the CDR3 is TGTGCTAGTGGTTTGGGACAGGGCGGCACTGAAGCTTTCTTT. It codes for CASGLGQGGTEAFF.

The chain couples TRBV4-3 to TRBJ1-1; D is unresolved. The germline CDR1 and CDR2 sequences are LGHNA and YSLEER. Between the trimmed V and J ends, which lost 0 bases and 0 bases, there was a span of 8 bases. The CDR3 runs to 15 residues. The CDR3 bases are TGCGCCAGCAGCCAAGAAAGAATAGTGAACACTGAAGCTTTCTTT. Its translation: CASSQERIVNTEAFF.

V and J are TRBV2 and TRBJ1-1; no clear D gene. Germline CDR1 and CDR2: SNHLY and FYNNEI. Between the trimmed V and J ends, which lost 7 bases and 7 bases, there was a span of 19 bases. CDR3 length: 14 amino acids. CDR3 sequence reads: CASTRSPLVGEAFF. Written as DNA, the CDR3 is TGTGCCAGCACCCGTTCTCCCTTGGTGGGTGAAGCTTTCTTT.

V gene TRBV6-1 combines with J gene TRBJ1-1; D call uncertain. The CDR3 length is 12 residues. CDR1 is MNHNS, CDR2 SASEGT, per germline. Trimming took 4 bases from V and 3 from J, leaving 6 bases between them. The CDR3 region is CASSGWDTEAFF. The CDR3 bases are TGTGCCAGCAGTGGTTGGGACACTGAAGCTTTCTTT.

This clonotype has a single count. The rearrangement joins TRBV3-1 to TRBJ1-1; D ambiguous. V was clipped by 4 bases and J by 3 bases, with 18 bases between them. Germline loops: CDR1 LGHDT, CDR2 YNNKEL (reference sequence). This CDR3 contains 16 residues. As DNA, the CDR3 is TGTGCCAGCAGCCCCCCTCCCACGGGGAGGCACACTGAAGCTTTCTTT. Protein: CASSPPPTGRHTEAFF.

The CDR3 protein is CASSLGSGRADTQYF. CDR3 DNA: TGTGCCAGCAGCCTCGGGAGCGGGAGGGCAGATACGCAGTATTTT. The chain carries TRBV5-6 and TRBJ2-3, with 10 bases aligning to TRBD2. V lost 4 bases and J lost 4; bases outside the gene matches: 6. The CDR3 consists of 15 residues. The germline V gene has CDR1 SGHDT and CDR2 YYEEEE.